This entry lists 23 T cell receptor beta chains sequenced from one sample in a study of CD8 T cells in ankylosing spondylitis. TCRdb itself ran the 5' RACE reads through MiXCR, one entry per CDR3 protein. The table records just over 150,000 distinct CDR3 sequences, approximately 16% of them present only once. Sequenced material: blood, either unsorted or a sorted T cell fraction (not recorded which). All receptors come from a male donor with ankylosing spondylitis or in good health (not recorded which).

About this clonotype itself: One base away lies a much larger clone, so this may be a sequencing read error. The gene calls are TRBV3-1 and TRBJ2-7, with 7 bases lining up with TRBD2. J was trimmed by 1 base and V by 8 bases; bases with no gene match: 17. Germline V lookup: CDR1 LGHDT, CDR2 YNNKEL (reference sequence). This CDR3 has 17 residues. The CDR3 protein is CASCSLPSSGVSYEQYF. CDR3 nucleotide sequence: TGTGCCAGCTGTTCTTTGCCCTCTAGCGGAGTGTCCTACGAGCAGTACTTC.

The V and J genes are TRBV6-2 or TRBV6-3 and TRBJ1-5; a possible D gene is TRBD1 (6 bases). From germline, CDR1 is MNHEY and CDR2 SVGEGT. V lost 2 bases to trimming and J lost 7 bases, with 12 bases between them. CDR3 size: 14 residues. The CDR3 spells CASSYVEGGQPQHF. CDR3 nucleotides: TGTGCCAGCAGTTACGTCGAGGGGGGCCAGCCCCAGCATTTT.

This chain connects TRBV12-3 or TRBV12-4 to TRBJ2-7; D tentatively reads TRBD1 or TRBD2 (6 bases each). V lost 8 bases to trimming and J lost 4 bases, with 12 bases between them. The CDR3 sequence is 12 residues long. CDR3 loop: CASSRGQYEQYF. DNA for the CDR3: TGTGCCAGCTCCCGGGGGCAGTACGAGCAGTACTTC.

The chain joins TRBV28 to TRBJ1-5, with a possible D match to TRBD1 (5 bases). The CDR3 has 15 amino acids. V was pared by 2 bases and J by 6 bases, with 14 bases between. CDR1 and CDR2 from the germline V gene are MDHEN and SYDVKM. CDR3 nucleotide sequence: TGTGCCAGCAGTTTACTTACAGGTTTAGCTCAGCCCCAGCATTTT. It is translated as CASSLLTGLAQPQHF.

The sample holds a few counts of this clonotype. The CDR3 sequence is CSASRGGSAETQYF. DNA for the CDR3: TGCAGTGCTAGCCGAGGGGGATCCGCAGAGACCCAGTACTTC. The chain carries TRBV20-1 and TRBJ2-5; D might be TRBD1 (6 bases). The CDR3 has 14 amino acids. In germline, CDR1 is DFQATT, CDR2 SNEGSKA (reference sequence). V gave up 3 bases and J gave up 4 bases, with 15 bases separating them.

This clonotype showed up many times. The chain joins TRBV7-8 to TRBJ1-1; 7 nucleotides agree with TRBD1. Germline V lookup: CDR1 SGHVS, CDR2 FQNEAQ. V lost 5 bases, J lost 8 bases, and 14 bases stayed unmatched. The CDR3 has 15 amino acids. CDR3 bases: TGTGCCAGCAGCCCCCAGGGGGGGTTGGGTTTAGAAGCTTTCTTT. Amino acids: CASSPQGGLGLEAFF.

The CDR3 loop is CASRTGVQNYGYTF. The DNA of the CDR3 is TGTGCCAGCAGAACAGGGGTACAAAACTATGGCTACACCTTC. The chain links TRBV27 to TRBJ1-2; the match to TRBD1 covers 7 bases. This CDR3 contains 14 residues. The germline CDR1 and CDR2 sequences are MNHEY and SMNVEV (reference sequence). The V and J ends lost 6 bases and 2 bases, in that order; junction bases with no gene match: 6.

This clonotype was seen ten or more times. V gene TRBV20-1 combines with J gene TRBJ1-2, with D possibly being TRBD1 (6 bases). V dropped 3 bases and J dropped 7 bases, with 18 bases sitting between them. Germline CDR1 and CDR2: DFQATT and SNEGSKA (reference sequence). This CDR3 has 14 amino acids. Written as DNA, the CDR3 is TGCAGTGCTAGCGACCCTGGACAGCTCTCTGGCTACACCTTC. This gives the protein CSASDPGQLSGYTF.

The gene calls are TRBV5-4 and TRBJ2-3; 11 nucleotides agree with TRBD2. The CDR3 has 16 amino acids. The V gene's germline CDR1 is SGHNT and CDR2 YYREEE (reference sequence). Unmatched junction bases numbered 3, after V lost 2 bases and J lost 1 base. The CDR3: CASSFPGLAGTDTQYF. The CDR3 DNA reads as TGTGCCAGCAGCTTCCCGGGACTAGCGGGCACAGATACGCAGTATTTT.

In this sample, this clonotype turned up many times. The chain recombines TRBV5-1 with TRBJ2-3; 7 bases map to TRBD1. The CDR3 runs to 14 residues. V shed 4 bases and J 5 bases; nucleotides not matched to a gene: 7. CDR1 is SGHRS and CDR2 is YFSETQ in the germline V gene. The CDR3 DNA reads TGCGCCAGCAGCGAGACAGGGAAGGGAGATACGCAGTATTTT. Its protein is CASSETGKGDTQYF.

This clonotype was counted at least ten times. J is TRBJ2-1 and V is TRBV20-1; 11 nucleotides match TRBD2. The J segment lost 6 bases and the V segment lost 4 bases, leaving 2 bases of the junction unmatched. In germline, CDR1 is DFQATT, CDR2 SNEGSKA (reference sequence). The CDR3 has 13 residues. The CDR3 DNA reads TGCAGTGCTATACTAGCGGGAGTCAATGAGCAGTTCTTC. Translation gives CSAILAGVNEQFF.

A note on this clonotype: This may stem from a read error, because a much larger clone lies one nucleotide away. The gene calls are TRBV5-1 and TRBJ1-2, with TRBD1 matching over 7 bases. The germline V gene encodes CDR1 SGHRS and CDR2 YFSETQ. This CDR3 spans 14 amino acids. The CDR3 DNA follows: TGCGCCATCAGCTCGAAGACAGGGAAATATGGCTACACCTTC. It translates to CAISSKTGKYGYTF.

The V gene is TRBV7-9, the J gene TRBJ2-5; 7 bases agree with TRBD1. Germline-derived CDR1 and CDR2 are SEHNR and FQNEAQ (reference sequence). The CDR3 has 14 residues. Germline trimming cut 5 bases from V and 2 bases from J; bases unmatched to any gene: 5. Here the CDR3 DNA reads TGTGCCAGCAGCGAGGACAGGATACAAGAGACCCAGTACTTC. Protein product: CASSEDRIQETQYF. Together with reference TRBV7-9 and TRBJ2-5, the CDR3 gives the full variable domain: DTGVSQNPRHKITKRGQNVTFRCDPISEHNRLYWYRQTLGQGPEFLTYFQNEAQLEKSRLLSDRFSAERPKGSFSTLEIQRTEQGDSAMYLCASSEDRIQETQYFGPGTRLLVL.

This rearrangement joins TRBV6-6 to TRBJ1-6; TRBD1 might be the D (6 bases). Per the germline V gene, CDR1 is MNHNY and CDR2 is SVGAGI (reference sequence). CDR3 length: 16 residues. V gave up 6 bases and J gave up 0 bases, with 12 bases separating them. The CDR3 region has the DNA TGTGCCAGCAGACGTACAGGGAGCTCCTATAATTCACCCCTCCACTTT. Translated: CASRRTGSSYNSPLHF.

There are many counts of this clonotype. The chain joins TRBV5-1 to TRBJ2-2; D may be TRBD1 (5 bases). V lost 4 bases, J lost 1 base, and 14 bases lay in between. The germline CDR1 and CDR2 sequences are SGHRS and YFSETQ. The CDR3 has 16 amino acids. CDR3 DNA: TGCGCCAGCAGCCCCTCTGCACAGGAGAACACCGGGGAGCTGTTTTTT. It encodes CASSPSAQENTGELFF.

The genes are TRBV5-5 and TRBJ1-5; no reliable D call. V shed 3 bases and J shed 1 base, with 5 bases lying between them. Germline values: CDR1 SGHKS, CDR2 YYEKEE (reference sequence). This CDR3 is 13 amino acids long. For the CDR3, the DNA is TGTGCCAGCAGCTCGGTAAGCAATCAGCCCCAGCATTTT. Protein product: CASSSVSNQPQHF.

This clonotype has ten or more counts. The chain couples TRBV2 to TRBJ2-1; no clear D gene. Deletions cut 9 bases from V and 6 bases from J, with 6 bases between. The CDR3 spans 10 residues. Germline V gene data show CDR1 as SNHLY and CDR2 as FYNNEI. In DNA, the CDR3 is TGTGCCAGTTCAGTCAATGAGCAGTTCTTC. Translating it yields CASSVNEQFF. Complete variable domain (other parts from reference TRBV2 and TRBJ2-1): EPEVTQTPSHQVTQMGQEVILRCVPISNHLYFYWYRQILGQKVEFLVSFYNNEISEKSEIFDDQFSVERPDGSNFTLKIRSTKLEDSAMYFCASSVNEQFFGPGTRLTVL.

The table lists this clonotype with many counts. This chain joins TRBV2 and TRBJ2-2; D is unresolved. Trimming took 1 base from V and 7 from J, leaving 10 bases between them. Looked up from germline, CDR1 is SNHLY and CDR2 is FYNNEI. The CDR3 consists of 14 residues. Here the CDR3 DNA reads TGTGCCAGCAGTGAAGACGGAGCGAGCGGGGAGCTGTTTTTT. This translates into CASSEDGASGELFF.

The chain employs TRBV6-1 and TRBJ2-5; 10 positions agree with TRBD1. This CDR3 region has 15 residues. Germline lookup yields CDR1 MNHNS and CDR2 SASEGT. V lost 8 bases, J lost 4 bases, and 10 bases stayed unmatched. CDR3 protein: CASAQGQGDRETQYF. The CDR3 DNA reads TGTGCCAGCGCTCAAGGACAGGGGGATCGAGAGACCCAGTACTTC.

This clonotype was seen at least ten times. The chain couples TRBV24-1 to TRBJ2-2; possibly TRBD1 or TRBD2 for D (6 bases each). The CDR3 sequence is 19 residues long. Looked up from germline, CDR1 is KGHDR and CDR2 is SFDVKD. Trimming removed 5 bases at V and 2 bases at J, with 23 bases between. CDR3 bases: TGTGCCACCAGTGCGGGGGCACCGAATGTGTACTTAAACACCGGGGAGCTGTTTTTT. This sequence encodes CATSAGAPNVYLNTGELFF.

The chain couples TRBV6-1 to TRBJ1-2; D is unclear. Germline CDR1 MNHNS, CDR2 SASEGT. Trimming took off 6 bases at V and 0 bases at J, with 8 bases between the two ends. This CDR3 has 13 residues. CDR3 coding DNA: TGTGCCAGCAGGACCGGGGCTAACTATGGCTACACCTTC. Its protein is CASRTGANYGYTF.

Only a few counts were recorded for this clonotype. The chain couples TRBV28 to TRBJ2-7; TRBD2 matches at 14 bases. The CDR3 is 21 amino acids. Germline V lookup: CDR1 MDHEN, CDR2 SYDVKM. V dropped 5 bases and J dropped 6; count of bases not matched to a gene: 24. As DNA, the CDR3 is TGTGCCAGCAGTCTGCCCGTCAAGGGACTAGCGGGAGCAGTGCCCCCCATCGAGCAGTACTTC. It specifies CASSLPVKGLAGAVPPIEQYF.

This clonotype was picked up a small number of times. V gene TRBV13 combines with J gene TRBJ2-5; unclear D gene. CDR1 and CDR2 (germline): PRHDT, FYEKMQ (reference sequence). Trimming pared 0 bases from V and 6 bases from J, leaving 20 bases between. The CDR3 consists of 17 residues. CDR3 residues: CASSLGLTEGFRQTQYF. The CDR3 DNA sequence: TGTGCCAGCAGCTTAGGCCTAACGGAAGGGTTTAGGCAGACCCAGTACTTC.